The next 10 T cell receptor beta chains were all read from a single sample in a study of T cell responses to AZD1222 COVID-19 vaccine. Profiling relied on immunoSEQ multiplex PCR, and the TCRdb table lists in-frame clones only, not all of them. The repertoire holds tens of thousands of clones, with approximately 81% as singletons. Sequenced material: peripheral blood, taken on day 0 of AZD1222 vaccination. The receptors were sampled from an adult in good health.

The gene calls are TRBV6-4 and TRBJ1-5; TRBD1 matches 7 bases. The CDR3 is 18 amino acids. The V gene's germline CDR1 is MRHNA and CDR2 SNTAGT. Trimming cost V 0 bases and J 2 bases; bases outside gene matches: 10. The CDR3 nucleotides read TGTGCCAGCAGTGACTCGAAGGGGGCCTTAGGGGGCAATCAGCCCCAGCATTTT. Encoded protein: CASSDSKGALGGNQPQHF.

This chain links TRBV5-6 with TRBJ2-2; no firm D call. V lost 1 base and J 9 bases, leaving 7 bases between the germline ends. Germline-derived CDR1 and CDR2 are SGHDT and YYEEEE. This CDR3 comprises 12 residues. CDR3 residues: CASSLSVRELFF. CDR3 DNA: TGTGCCAGCAGCTTGTCTGTCCGGGAGCTGTTTTTT.

The CDR3 protein is CASSGQGSQPQHF. CDR3 DNA sequence: TGTGCCAGCAGCGGACAGGGGAGTCAGCCCCAGCATTTT. The J gene is TRBJ1-5, the V gene TRBV9, with TRBD1 matching 8 bases. With V trimmed by 3 bases and J by 6 bases, 2 bases remained unmatched. The CDR3 totals 13 residues. Looked up from germline, CDR1 is SGDLS and CDR2 is YYNGEE. Full variable domain (remainder filled in from reference TRBV9 and TRBJ1-5): DSGVTQTPKHLITATGQRVTLRCSPRSGDLSVYWYQQSLDQGLQFLIQYYNGEERAKGNILERFSAQQFPDLHSELNLSSLELGDSALYFCASSGQGSQPQHFGDGTRLSIL.

This chain links TRBV15 with TRBJ1-6; 9 nucleotides agree with TRBD1. Germline V gene lookup returns CDR1 LNHNV and CDR2 YYDKDF (reference sequence). This CDR3 is 16 amino acids long. V lost 1 base to trimming and J lost 4 bases; unmatched junction nucleotides: 2. CDR3 sequence (DNA): TGTGCCACCAGCAGAGGGACAGGGGATTATAATTCACCCCTCCACTTT. This gives the protein CATSRGTGDYNSPLHF.

The chain has TRBV16 and TRBJ1-6; the D gene is possibly TRBD1 (6 bases). V was pared by 6 bases and J by 4 bases, with 13 bases between. Germline V gene sequence: CDR1 KGHSY, CDR2 FQNENV. CDR3 size: 15 residues. The CDR3 DNA follows: TGTGCCAGCAGTCCGCAGACAGGTTATAATTCACCCCTCCACTTT. Translated: CASSPQTGYNSPLHF.

The rearrangement uses TRBV6-2 or TRBV6-3 and TRBJ2-7; D unclear. V lost 1 base and J 1 base, leaving 8 bases between the germline ends. The CDR3 extends over 14 amino acids. CDR1 and CDR2 (germline): MNHEY, SVGEGT. In DNA form, the CDR3 reads TGTGCCAGCAGTTACTTGGGCGGATCCTACGAGCAGTACTTC. This translates into CASSYLGGSYEQYF.

This rearrangement joins TRBV6-1 to TRBJ2-5; 11 nucleotides line up with TRBD2. This CDR3 is 18 amino acids long. V shed 1 base and J 0 bases; nucleotides not matched to a gene: 7. Germline CDR1 and CDR2: MNHNS and SASEGT. CDR3 sequence (DNA): TGTGCCAGCAGTGAAGGGAGGGTAGCGGGGGGGCACCAAGAGACCCAGTACTTC. Translation gives CASSEGRVAGGHQETQYF.

This rearrangement joins TRBV5-6 to TRBJ2-6, with 7 bases identical to TRBD1. In germline, CDR1 is SGHDT, CDR2 YYEEEE. CDR3 length: 13 amino acids. Trimming removed 5 bases from V and 12 bases from J; junction bases left unmatched: 8. CDR3 sequence reads: CASSWTGPGVLTF. DNA for the CDR3: TGTGCCAGCAGTTGGACAGGCCCCGGCGTCCTGACTTTC.

This sequence joins TRBV20-1 and TRBJ2-1; 8 bases are shared with TRBD2. CDR1 is DFQATT, CDR2 SNEGSKA, per germline (reference sequence). This CDR3 has 14 residues. V shed 3 bases and J 9 bases; nucleotides not matched to a gene: 10. The CDR3 sequence is CSASWRGERGEQFF. The CDR3 DNA is TGCAGTGCTAGTTGGCGGGGGGAAAGAGGTGAGCAGTTCTTC.

The chain couples TRBV7-3 to TRBJ2-5, with D maybe TRBD1 (5 bases). The germline V and J ends were trimmed by 5 bases and 4 bases, with 17 bases remaining between them. Germline V gives CDR1 SGHTA, CDR2 FQGTGA. The CDR3 sequence is 15 residues long. CDR3 nucleotide sequence: TGTGCCAGCAGCCGGACAAGTGGTTCGGGAGAGACCCAGTACTTC. This codes for CASSRTSGSGETQYF. The variable domain in full, completed from reference TRBV7-3 and TRBJ2-5, reads GAGVSQTPSNKVTEKGKYVELRCDPISGHTALYWYRQSLGQGPEFLIYFQGTGAADDSGLPNDRFFAVRPEGSVSTLKIQRTERGDSAVYLCASSRTSGSGETQYFGPGTRLLVL.